This TCR beta chain comes out of a study of T cell responses to AZD1222 COVID-19 vaccine. Overall study context: Pooled in the analysis were second doses at about 4 or about 12 weeks.

Clones were sequenced by immunoSEQ multiplex PCR, and TCRdb holds only the in-frame ones, with some missing. This table holds 150,000 to 160,000 clones, 90% found once. To note about this clone: Its antigen is still unknown.

V was shortened by 0 bases and J by 2 bases, with 10 bases between the two germline ends. Germline loops: CDR1 LNHDA, CDR2 SQIVND (reference sequence). The CDR3 extends over 15 amino acids. Regarding the study as a whole: AZD1222 recipients seropositive at baseline numbered only 5 to 7. With two AZD1222 doses given, Spike-specific TCR breadth and depth both rose. Sampled repertoires all dated from after the peak T cell response.

The chain carries TRBV19 and TRBJ1-1; no firm D call. Source: peripheral blood, taken on day 0 of AZD1222 vaccination. The TCR sequence derives from an adult in good health. Written as DNA, the CDR3 is TGTGCCAGTAGTATAGACGGGCCCCGCAACACTGAAGCTTTCTTT. Amino acid sequence: CASSIDGPRNTEAFF.